This TCR beta chain came from a study of blood T cells in healthy people across ages. Only a few counts were recorded for this clonotype. Together with a sample-barcoded 5' primer, a J-beta primer mix was included in a second PCR lasting roughly 7 to 11 cycles. Using its own MiXCR run on the 5' RACE reads, TCRdb lists one record per CDR3 protein. The sample records 600,000 or so distinct CDR3 sequences, 45% to 55% being singletons. The CDR3 is 14 amino acids. CDR1 LGHDT and CDR2 YNNKEL come from the germline V gene (reference sequence). V shed 6 bases and J 4 bases; nucleotides not matched to a gene: 7.

The sequence was obtained from an elderly man in good health. The sequencing sample was made of blood. The chain links TRBV3-1 to TRBJ1-1, with 8 bases matching TRBD1. The CDR3 loop reads CASSPRTGPTEAFF. DNA of the CDR3: TGTGCCAGCAGTCCAAGGACAGGGCCCACTGAAGCTTTCTTT.